A single sample is the source of the 14 T cell receptor beta chains below, sequenced in a study of spatial heterogeneity in lung cancer. Time point of the sample: sample taken at primary tumor resection. Sequencing was performed on whole RNA extracted from tumor and nontumor lung tissue, or from frozen PBMC, and the material was left unsorted. TCRdb reprocessed the 5' RACE reads via MiXCR and lists one record per CDR3 protein. The sample has about 85,000 distinct CDR3 sequences; approximately 21% are singletons. This sample comprised PBMCs, obtained at surgery. These receptors came from a male donor with early-stage non-small cell lung cancer.

This clonotype has just a few counts. V gene TRBV28 combines with J gene TRBJ2-1; D is tentatively TRBD1 or TRBD2 (7 bases each). Deletions cut 5 bases from V and 7 bases from J, with 15 bases between. The CDR3 is 14 amino acids. Germline loops: CDR1 MDHEN, CDR2 SYDVKM. The CDR3 loop is CASSLHQGGNEQFF. The CDR3 DNA reads TGTGCCAGCAGTCTCCACCAGGGGGGGAATGAGCAGTTCTTC.

This clonotype was seen more than once but under ten times. V usage is TRBV7-9 and J usage is TRBJ2-7; 10 bases line up with TRBD2. Trimming at V came to 6 bases and at J to 2 bases, leaving 4 bases not matched to a gene. This CDR3 spans 14 amino acids. From germline, CDR1 is SEHNR and CDR2 FQNEAQ (reference sequence). CDR3 sequence: CASRPLAGAYEQYF. The CDR3 DNA reads as TGTGCCAGCAGGCCTCTAGCGGGAGCCTACGAGCAGTACTTC.

This chain joins TRBV4-1 and TRBJ1-2, with 7 bases identical to TRBD1. With 5 bases clipped from V and 4 bases from J, the junction kept 13 bases outside the gene matches. The CDR3 consists of 16 residues. Germline CDR1 reads MGHRA; CDR2 reads YSYEKL. In DNA, the CDR3 is TGCGCCAGCAGCACCTGGGGGACGGGACAGAGCTATGGCTACACCTTC. It is translated as CASSTWGTGQSYGYTF.

This clonotype occurred a few times. The chain has TRBV19 and TRBJ1-5; 10 bases map to TRBD1. Germline CDR1 is LNHDA and CDR2 is SQIVND (reference sequence). The CDR3 is 15 residues long. With V trimmed by 6 bases and J by 5 bases, 7 bases remained unmatched. This CDR3 reads CASRNGQGGYQPQHF. The CDR3 nucleotides read TGTGCCAGTAGAAACGGACAGGGGGGATATCAGCCCCAGCATTTT. Full variable domain (missing parts from reference TRBV19 and TRBJ1-5): DGGITQSPKYLFRKEGQNVTLSCEQNLNHDAMYWYRQDPGQGLRLIYYSQIVNDFQKGDIAEGYSVSREKKESFPLTVTSAQKNPTAFYLCASRNGQGGYQPQHFGDGTRLSIL.

This clonotype was observed at least ten times. This chain uses TRBV7-3 with TRBJ2-1, with 12 bases identical to TRBD2. The CDR3 runs to 15 residues. The V segment lost 4 bases and the J segment 10 bases; nucleotides outside the gene matches: 8. Germline CDR1 reads SGHTA; CDR2 reads FQGTGA. In DNA form, the CDR3 reads TGTGCCAGCAGCTCCCGACTAGCGGGAGAAGCAGAGCAGTTCTTC. It yields the protein CASSSRLAGEAEQFF.

This clonotype was counted many times. The chain is built from TRBV7-2 and TRBJ2-2; 7 bases line up with TRBD2. Per the germline V gene, CDR1 is SGHTA and CDR2 is FQGNSA. The ends lost 5 bases at V and 2 bases at J; junction bases unmatched: 5. The CDR3 is made up of 15 amino acids. The CDR3 sequence: CASSKSGANTGELFF. In nucleotides, the CDR3 is TGTGCCAGCAGCAAGAGCGGGGCCAACACCGGGGAGCTGTTTTTT.

There are a few counts of this clonotype. This chain links TRBV7-9 with TRBJ2-2; D gene uncertain. Germline CDR1 is SEHNR and CDR2 is FQNEAQ (reference sequence). The CDR3 extends over 14 amino acids. Trimming took 0 bases from V and 3 from J, leaving 5 bases between them. CDR3 DNA: TGTGCCAGCAGCTTAGCAGGATACACCGGGGAGCTGTTTTTT. The encoded protein is CASSLAGYTGELFF.

At least ten counts were recorded for this clonotype. The CDR3 spells CSVEYTGNTEAFF. CDR3 DNA sequence: TGCAGCGTTGAGTACACCGGGAACACTGAAGCTTTCTTT. This rearrangement joins TRBV29-1 to TRBJ1-1; D is ambiguous. In germline, CDR1 is SQVTM, CDR2 ANQGSEA. Trimming stripped 3 bases from V and 1 base from J, with 9 bases between. The CDR3 has 13 residues.

This clonotype was seen a handful of times. The chain couples TRBV20-1 to TRBJ1-5, with 7 nucleotides matching TRBD1. V shed 0 bases and J 1 base; nucleotides not matched to a gene: 6. Per germline, CDR1 DFQATT and CDR2 SNEGSKA (reference sequence). This CDR3 is 16 amino acids long. The CDR3 is CSARDQGGGSNQPQHF. CDR3 bases: TGCAGTGCTAGAGACCAGGGGGGAGGAAGCAATCAGCCCCAGCATTTT.

Only a few counts were recorded for this clonotype. The chain's CDR3 is CASSLNQGASTDTQYF. As DNA, the CDR3 is TGTGCCAGCAGCTTAAATCAAGGAGCTAGCACAGATACGCAGTATTTT. The chain is built from TRBV7-3 and TRBJ2-3; no reliable D call. The CDR3 runs 16 residues. Germline CDR1 reads SGHTA; CDR2 reads FQGTGA. The V end lost 1 base, the J end lost 0 bases, and 11 bases lay between the germline ends.

The chain combines TRBV7-2 with TRBJ2-5; D gene uncertain. CDR1 is SGHTA, CDR2 FQGNSA, per germline. The CDR3 extends over 13 amino acids. The V gene lost 2 bases and the J gene lost 1 base, with 5 bases spanning the gap. This chain's CDR3 is CASSLWSQETQYF. The DNA of the CDR3 is TGTGCCAGCAGCTTATGGAGCCAAGAGACCCAGTACTTC.

The V gene is TRBV10-3, the J gene TRBJ2-6; 12 positions match TRBD1. The CDR3 has 17 amino acids. The trim removed 6 bases at V and 1 base at J, leaving 4 bases unmatched. Germline V gene sequence: CDR1 ENHRY, CDR2 SYGVKD. The CDR3 DNA sequence: TGTGCCATCAGGAGGGGACAGGGGGCGTCTGGGGCCAACGTCCTGACTTTC. Translating gives CAIRRGQGASGANVLTF.

DNA of the CDR3: TGTGCCAGCACCAATTCGGGCAGTAGGGAGACCCAGTACTTC. Its protein product is CASTNSGSRETQYF. This chain links TRBV27 with TRBJ2-5; D is undetermined. CDR3 length: 14 amino acids. CDR1 is MNHEY, CDR2 SMNVEV, per germline (reference sequence). V was trimmed by 7 bases and J by 5 bases, leaving 17 bases between them.

This chain connects TRBV5-1 to TRBJ2-2, with D unclear. CDR1 SGHRS and CDR2 YFSETQ come from the germline V gene. With 0 bases removed from V and 5 bases from J, the gap between germline ends came to 8 bases. The CDR3 extends over 14 amino acids. CDR3 loop: CASSLGLETGELFF. The CDR3 coding sequence is TGCGCCAGCAGCTTGGGCCTTGAAACCGGGGAGCTGTTTTTT. Full variable domain (rest looked up from reference TRBV5-1 and TRBJ2-2): KAGVTQTPRYLIKTRGQQVTLSCSPISGHRSVSWYQQTPGQGLQFLFEYFSETQRNKGNFPGRFSGRQFSNSRSEMNVSTLELGDSALYLCASSLGLETGELFFGEGSRLTVL.